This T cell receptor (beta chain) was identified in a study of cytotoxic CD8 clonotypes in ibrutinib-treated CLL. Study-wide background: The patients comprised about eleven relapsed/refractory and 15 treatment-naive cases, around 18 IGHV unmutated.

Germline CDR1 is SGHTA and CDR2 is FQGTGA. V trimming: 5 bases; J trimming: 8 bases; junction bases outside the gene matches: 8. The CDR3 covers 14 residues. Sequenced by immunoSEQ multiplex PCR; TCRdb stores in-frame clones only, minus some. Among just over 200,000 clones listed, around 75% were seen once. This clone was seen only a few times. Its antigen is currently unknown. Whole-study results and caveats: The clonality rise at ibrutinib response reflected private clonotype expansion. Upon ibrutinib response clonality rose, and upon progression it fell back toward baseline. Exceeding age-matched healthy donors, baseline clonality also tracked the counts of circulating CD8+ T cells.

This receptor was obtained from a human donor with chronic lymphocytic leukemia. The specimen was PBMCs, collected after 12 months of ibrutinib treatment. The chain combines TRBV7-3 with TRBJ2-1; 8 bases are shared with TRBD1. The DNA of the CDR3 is TGTGCCAGCAGCAAAGGACAGGGACGGTATGAGCAGTTCTTC. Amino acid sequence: CASSKGQGRYEQFF.